The present entry profiles one T cell receptor beta chain with its context. Its antigen remains unidentified. TCR beta CDR3 sequences were amplified from RNA transcripts. In the first-round RT-PCR of the TCR CDR3, the HTBI primer set was used. Each CDR3 protein is one row after TCRdb ran MiXCR on the multiplex PCR reads. Of 660,000 or so distinct CDR3 sequences in the sample, more than 20% were seen once. This entry comes from a study of T cells in Graves' hyperthyroidism and ophthalmopathy. Study-wide background: At initial diagnosis, before any treatment had begun, peripheral blood was obtained.

The study's findings and limits: Blood also carried most thyroid clonotypes expanded above 0.001. A 13 V-J model separated ophthalmopathy from stable hyperthyroidism.

The CDR3 is 16 amino acids. Germline values: CDR1 SEHNR, CDR2 FQNEAQ (reference sequence). V lost 0 bases and J lost 7; bases outside the gene matches: 7. Clinical symptoms, serum thyroxine, TRAb, thyroid ultrasound and orbital computed tomography informed diagnoses. The TCR comes from a man aged 25-40 years with Graves' ophthalmopathy. Source material: blood. The rearrangement uses TRBV7-9 and TRBJ2-1; TRBD2 aligns across 9 bases. For the CDR3, the DNA is TGTGCCAGCAGCTTAGCTAAGGTGCGGGAGGGGAATGAGCAGTTCTTC. Encoded protein: CASSLAKVREGNEQFF.